The 10 T cell receptor beta chains below all came from one sample that was sequenced in a study of shared T cell receptors in the human thymus. This table comes from immunoSEQ multiplex PCR, and its TCRdb copy is limited to in-frame clones, with some not included. The profile shows hundreds of thousands of clones, around 87% of them singletons. These data also formed part of another study, on human thymus T cells.

The specimen sequenced was thymocytes. The receptor source for this set is a boy in the first two years of life with a congenital heart defect.

This clone was detected only a few times. The chain has TRBV5-6 and TRBJ1-4; a possible D gene is TRBD1 (6 bases). Germline V gene sequence: CDR1 SGHDT, CDR2 YYEEEE. The V end lost 4 bases, the J end lost 0 bases, and 19 bases lay between the germline ends. This CDR3 contains 18 residues. In DNA, the CDR3 is TGTGCCAGCAGCATAGGACAGACGAACAATGCAACTAATGAAAAACTGTTTTTT. Protein sequence: CASSIGQTNNATNEKLFF.

This sequence joins TRBV9 and TRBJ1-1; TRBD1 matches 8 bases. Germline loops: CDR1 SGDLS, CDR2 YYNGEE. The CDR3 length is 12 residues. J gave up 6 bases and V 7 bases, and 5 bases lay outside the gene matches. This chain's CDR3 is CASGQGASEAFF. The CDR3, as DNA: TGTGCCAGCGGGCAGGGGGCATCTGAAGCTTTCTTT.

Regarding this clone: Other DNA sequences in the sample encode the same CDR3. This chain connects TRBV7-9 to TRBJ2-1; no reliable D call. With 5 bases removed from V and 3 bases from J, the gap between germline ends came to 5 bases. Germline values: CDR1 SEHNR, CDR2 FQNEAQ (reference sequence). The CDR3 has 12 amino acids. The CDR3 protein is CASSLSYNEQFF. The CDR3 region has the DNA TGTGCCAGCAGCCTTAGCTACAATGAGCAGTTCTTC.

The J gene is TRBJ1-3, the V gene TRBV28; D might be TRBD1 (6 bases). Trimming left V 8 bases short and J 0 bases short, with 14 bases between. Per the germline V gene, CDR1 is MDHEN and CDR2 is SYDVKM. The CDR3 extends over 15 amino acids. CDR3 loop: CASAYRANSGNTIYF. The CDR3 nucleotides are TGTGCCAGCGCGTACAGGGCCAACTCTGGAAACACCATATATTTT. The complete variable domain, with remaining parts taken from reference TRBV28 and TRBJ1-3, reads DVKVTQSSRYLVKRTGEKVFLECVQDMDHENMFWYRQDPGLGLRLIYFSYDVKMKEKGDIPEGYSVSREKKERFSLILESASTNQTSMYLCASAYRANSGNTIYFGEGSWLTVV.

The V gene is TRBV7-7, the J gene TRBJ2-5; D not certain. CDR3 length equals 12 residues. V shed 5 bases and J shed 5 bases, with 9 bases lying between them. Germline V lookup: CDR1 SSHAT, CDR2 FNYEAQ (reference sequence). The CDR3: CASSQHGETQYF. CDR3 sequence (DNA): TGTGCCAGCAGCCAACACGGGGAGACCCAGTACTTC.

The chain's CDR3 is CAWSPQISSGASTDTQYF. CDR3 coding DNA: TGTGCCTGGAGTCCTCAAATCTCTAGCGGGGCTAGCACAGATACGCAGTATTTT. The chain combines TRBV30 with TRBJ2-3; 9 nucleotides line up with TRBD2. Looked up from germline, CDR1 is GTSNPN and CDR2 is SVGIG (reference sequence). The V gene end was trimmed by 2 bases and the J gene end by 0 bases; junction bases not matched to a gene: 12. This CDR3 comprises 18 residues.

This chain uses TRBV12-5 with TRBJ1-2; TRBD1 matches at 8 bases. In germline, CDR1 is LGHNT, CDR2 FRNRAP. This CDR3 spans 15 amino acids. V gave up 5 bases and J gave up 4 bases; unmatched junction bases: 9. This chain's CDR3 is CASGPTHTGGYGYTF. As DNA, the CDR3 is TGTGCTAGTGGTCCGACCCATACAGGGGGCTATGGCTACACCTTC. Variable domain in full (rest from reference TRBV12-5 and TRBJ1-2): DARVTQTPRHKVTEMGQEVTMRCQPILGHNTVFWYRQTMMQGLELLAYFRNRAPLDDSGMPKDRFSAEMPDATLATLKIQPSEPRDSAVYFCASGPTHTGGYGYTFGSGTRLTVV.

V gene TRBV27 combines with J gene TRBJ2-7, with D maybe TRBD2 (6 bases). Deletions cut 4 bases from V and 6 bases from J, with 22 bases between. There are 16 residues in the CDR3. The germline CDR1 and CDR2 sequences are MNHEY and SMNVEV (reference sequence). The CDR3 sequence is CASSSLPGETRGEQYF. DNA for the CDR3: TGTGCCAGCAGTTCACTCCCGGGGGAGACTCGGGGCGAGCAGTACTTC.

The chain is built from TRBV10-2 and TRBJ2-7; TRBD2 matches at 10 bases. The V and J ends lost 0 bases and 9 bases, in that order; junction bases with no gene match: 14. The CDR3 is 17 residues long. Germline CDR1 WSHSY, CDR2 SAAADI. The CDR3 sequence is CASSESIGGTSVRWQYF. The CDR3 DNA reads TGCGCCAGCAGTGAGTCGATTGGGGGGACTAGCGTTCGGTGGCAGTACTTC.

The chain has TRBV28 and TRBJ1-2, with 10 positions matching TRBD1. This CDR3 has 15 residues. Germline CDR1 and CDR2: MDHEN and SYDVKM. With 6 bases clipped from V and 4 bases from J, the junction kept 8 bases outside the gene matches. The CDR3 region is CASSPGQGVVYGYTF. The DNA of the CDR3 is TGTGCCAGCAGCCCCGGACAGGGGGTCGTCTATGGCTACACCTTC.